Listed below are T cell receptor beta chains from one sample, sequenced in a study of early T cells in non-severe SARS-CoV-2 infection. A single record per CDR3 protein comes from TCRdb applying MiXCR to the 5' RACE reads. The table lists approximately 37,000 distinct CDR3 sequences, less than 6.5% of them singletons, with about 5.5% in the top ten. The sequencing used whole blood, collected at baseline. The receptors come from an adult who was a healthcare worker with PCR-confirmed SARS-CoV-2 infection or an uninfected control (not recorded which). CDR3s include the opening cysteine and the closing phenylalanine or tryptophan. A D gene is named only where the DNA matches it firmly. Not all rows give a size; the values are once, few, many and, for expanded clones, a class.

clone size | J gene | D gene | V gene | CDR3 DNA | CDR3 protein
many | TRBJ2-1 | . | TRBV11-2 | TGTGCCAGCACCCTCGCCGGCTCCGGCAACAATGAGCAGTTCTTC | CASTLAGSGNNEQFF
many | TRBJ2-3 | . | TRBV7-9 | TGTGCCAGCAGAGGGGTAGGGAAGCGGAGCACAGATACGCAGTATTTT | CASRGVGKRSTDTQYF
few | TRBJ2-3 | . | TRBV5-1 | TGCGCCAGCAGCCGAGGGGACACAGATACGCAGTATTTT | CASSRGDTDTQYF
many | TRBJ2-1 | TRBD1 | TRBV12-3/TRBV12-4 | TGTGCCAGCAGTTTCGGACAGGTTAGCAATGAGCAGTTCTTC | CASSFGQVSNEQFF
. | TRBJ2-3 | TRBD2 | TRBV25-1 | TGTGCCAGCAGTGAGACTAGCGGGATGGCAGATACGCAGTATTTT | CASSETSGMADTQYF
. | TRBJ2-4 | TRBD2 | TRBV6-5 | TGTGCCAGCAGTTACAGTCCGGGAGGATCCAAAAACATTCAGTACTTC | CASSYSPGGSKNIQYF
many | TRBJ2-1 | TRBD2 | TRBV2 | TGTGCCAGCAGTGGGACTAGCGGAACTGCCTACAATGAGCAGTTCTTC | CASSGTSGTAYNEQFF
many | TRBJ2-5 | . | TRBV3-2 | TGTGCCAGCAGCCTTAGCTACAAAGAGACCCAGTACTTC | CASSLSYKETQYF
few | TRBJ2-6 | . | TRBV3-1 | TGTGCCAGCAGCCGGTCCTCTGGGGCCAACGTCCTGACTTTC | CASSRSSGANVLTF
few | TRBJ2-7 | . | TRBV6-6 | TGTGCCAGCAGTTTTCAGGGCCACGAGCAGTACTTC | CASSFQGHEQYF
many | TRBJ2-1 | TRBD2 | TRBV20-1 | TGCAGTGCTAGAGCGAGCGGGAGGTACGGCTCCTACAATGAGCAGTTCTTC | CSARASGRYGSYNEQFF
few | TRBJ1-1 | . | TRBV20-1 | TGCAGTGCTAGTTGGGGCACTGAAGCTTTCTTT | CSASWGTEAFF
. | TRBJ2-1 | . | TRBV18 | TGTGCCAGCTCCGTTTTACAGGACAATGAGCAGTTCTTC | CASSVLQDNEQFF
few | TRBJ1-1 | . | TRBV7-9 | TGTGCCAGCAGCTGGGGACAAGACACTGAAGCTTTCTTT | CASSWGQDTEAFF
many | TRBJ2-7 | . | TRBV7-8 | TGTGCCAGCAGCTTAGGTGCCCGCGAGCAGTACTTC | CASSLGAREQYF
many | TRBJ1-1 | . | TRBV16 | TGTGCCAGCAGCCCGGCGGGCGCAGCTTTCTTT | CASSPAGAAFF
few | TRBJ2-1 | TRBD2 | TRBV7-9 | TGTGCCAGCAGCCGACCCGGACTAGCGGGGATGGATGAGCAGTTCTTC | CASSRPGLAGMDEQFF
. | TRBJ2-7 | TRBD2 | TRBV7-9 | TGTGCAAGCGGGAGCTCCTACGAGCAGTACTTC | CASGSSYEQYF
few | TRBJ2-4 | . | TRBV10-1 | TGCGCCAGCAGTGATGGCAGGGGTATTCAGTACTTC | CASSDGRGIQYF
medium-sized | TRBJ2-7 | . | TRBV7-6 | TGTGCCAGCAGCCCCGATGGGGCATGGGAGAACGAGCAGTACTTC | CASSPDGAWENEQYF
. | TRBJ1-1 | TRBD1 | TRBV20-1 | TGCAGTGCTAGTCGGGACAGGGGCTGGGTCCTCAACACTGAAGCTTTCTTT | CSASRDRGWVLNTEAFF
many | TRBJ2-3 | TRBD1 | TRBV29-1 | TGCAGCGTTGTGGCGGACAGGGGAGCTCCAGATACGCAGTATTTT | CSVVADRGAPDTQYF
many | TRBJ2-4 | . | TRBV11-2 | TGTGCCAGCAGACCACAGAGTGCCAAAAACATTCAGTACTTC | CASRPQSAKNIQYF
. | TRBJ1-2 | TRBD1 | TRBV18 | TGTGCCAGCTCTCCGACAGGGGACTATGGCTACACCTTC | CASSPTGDYGYTF
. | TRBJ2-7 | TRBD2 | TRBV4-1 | TGCGCCAGCAGCCAAGTTTTTCCGGGGACTAGCGGGGACGAGCAGTACTTC | CASSQVFPGTSGDEQYF